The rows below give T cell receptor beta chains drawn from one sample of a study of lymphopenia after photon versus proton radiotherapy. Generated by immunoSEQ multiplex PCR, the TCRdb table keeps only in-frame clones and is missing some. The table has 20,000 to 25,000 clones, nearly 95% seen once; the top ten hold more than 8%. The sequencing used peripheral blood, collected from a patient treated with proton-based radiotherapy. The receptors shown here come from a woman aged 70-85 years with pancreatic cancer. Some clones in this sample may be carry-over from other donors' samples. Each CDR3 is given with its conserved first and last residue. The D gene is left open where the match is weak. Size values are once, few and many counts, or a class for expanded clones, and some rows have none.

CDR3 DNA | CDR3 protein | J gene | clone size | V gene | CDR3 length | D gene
TGTGCCAGCAGTGAACCGGGGCTCTTGACCCAGTACTTC | CASSEPGLLTQYF | TRBJ2-5 | . | TRBV6-1 | 13 | .
TGTGCCAGCAGGAAGGGACAGGGCCGGACTATCGACACCTTC | CASRKGQGRTIDTF | TRBJ1-2 | . | TRBV6-5 | 14 | TRBD1
TGTGCCAGCAGCTCCACCGGACTAGCGCCCTACAATGAGCAGTTCTTC | CASSSTGLAPYNEQFF | TRBJ2-1 | . | TRBV11-3 | 16 | TRBD2
TGTGCCAGCAGCTTAGGTGCAGGTTCGAACACCGGGGAGCTGTTTTTT | CASSLGAGSNTGELFF | TRBJ2-2 | . | TRBV7-3 | 16 | .
TGCGCCAGCAGCCATCCGGGGGGACAGGAAAAACTGTTTTTT | CASSHPGGQEKLFF | TRBJ1-4 | . | TRBV4-1 | 14 | TRBD1
TGCGCCAGCAGCCCGGGACGTACGGATAATGAGCAGTTCTTC | CASSPGRTDNEQFF | TRBJ2-1 | . | TRBV4-1 | 14 | .
TGTGCCAGCAGCCCAGGGACGGTGAACACTGAAGCTTTCTTT | CASSPGTVNTEAFF | TRBJ1-1 | . | TRBV11-2 | 14 | .
TGTGCCAGCAACGAGCGGGGTGCCTACGAGCAGTACTTC | CASNERGAYEQYF | TRBJ2-7 | few | TRBV2 | 13 | TRBD2
TGTGCCAGCAGCCGAGGGACAGGGGTTACAGATACGCAGTATTTT | CASSRGTGVTDTQYF | TRBJ2-3 | . | TRBV5-4 | 15 | TRBD1
TGTGCCAGTAGTATTTTACTAGCGGGAACTCGTGTCTACGAGCAGTACTTC | CASSILLAGTRVYEQYF | TRBJ2-7 | . | TRBV19 | 17 | TRBD2
TGCGCCAGCAGCCAAGATTCGGCGGGAGGAGGCTACGAGCAGTACTTC | CASSQDSAGGGYEQYF | TRBJ2-7 | few | TRBV4-1 | 16 | TRBD2
TGTGCCAGCAGTACGACTAGCCAGATATACGAGCAGTACTTC | CASSTTSQIYEQYF | TRBJ2-7 | once | TRBV6-1 | 14 | TRBD2
TGTGCCAGTAGTAGTAGGGGAGAAAGTGGGGCCAACGTCCTGACTTTC | CASSSRGESGANVLTF | TRBJ2-6 | . | TRBV19 | 16 | .
TGTGCCAGCAGTTCCCGGGACAGCACGAACACCGGGGAGCTGTTTTTT | CASSSRDSTNTGELFF | TRBJ2-2 | . | TRBV6-6 | 16 | TRBD1
TGTGCCAGCAGCCAAAGATCTGGGACAGGGGGCAACCAGCCCCAGCATTTT | CASSQRSGTGGNQPQHF | TRBJ1-5 | . | TRBV16 | 17 | TRBD1
TGTGCCAGCAGCTCAATGACCGGGACAGACTACGAGCAGTACTTC | CASSSMTGTDYEQYF | TRBJ2-7 | once | TRBV7-9 | 15 | TRBD1
TGTGCCACCAGCATGGCAGGGGCTATCGAGCAGTACTTC | CATSMAGAIEQYF | TRBJ2-7 | . | TRBV15 | 13 | .
TGTGCCAGCAGACGAGACAGGGCTAAAAACGGGGAGCTGTTTTTT | CASRRDRAKNGELFF | TRBJ2-2 | . | TRBV7-8 | 15 | TRBD1
TGTGCCAGCAGTTTTCGAGGCAGGGAGGATGAAAAACTGTTTTTT | CASSFRGREDEKLFF | TRBJ1-4 | . | TRBV27 | 15 | .
TGTGCCTGCCCTTCAGGGGGCCCCTATGGCTACACCTTC | CACPSGGPYGYTF | TRBJ1-2 | . | TRBV30 | 13 | TRBD1
TGTGCCAGCAGCTCGTGGGACAGGGGAAAGACCCAGTACTTC | CASSSWDRGKTQYF | TRBJ2-5 | once | TRBV7-9 | 14 | TRBD1
TGTGCCAGCAGTTTAGGATCAGGGGGAGAAAAACTGTTTTTT | CASSLGSGGEKLFF | TRBJ1-4 | . | TRBV27 | 14 | TRBD1
TGTGCCAGCAGCCCCCGGACTAGCGGCACCGGGGAGCTGTTTTTT | CASSPRTSGTGELFF | TRBJ2-2 | once | TRBV5-6 | 15 | TRBD2
TGTGCCAGCAGATGGGACAGGGAGGCAGATACGCAGTATTTT | CASRWDREADTQYF | TRBJ2-3 | once | TRBV6-5 | 14 | TRBD1
TGTGCCAGCAGATCACAGGGTAGGCCAAACACCGGGGAGCTGTTTTTT | CASRSQGRPNTGELFF | TRBJ2-2 | . | TRBV27 | 16 | .
TGTGCCAGCAGCTTATCTAGCGGGAGGGTTACAGATACGCAGTATTTT | CASSLSSGRVTDTQYF | TRBJ2-3 | . | TRBV11-2 | 16 | TRBD2
TGTGCCAGCAGCCCTGGGGCAGGGGCCGCTTTCTTT | CASSPGAGAAFF | TRBJ1-1 | . | TRBV5-6 | 12 | .
TGTGCCAGCAGCTTAGATCTGAGTAATGAGCAGTTCTTC | CASSLDLSNEQFF | TRBJ2-1 | . | TRBV11-2 | 13 | .
TGTGCCAGCAGTAGGGACCAACAAGAGACCCAGTACTTC | CASSRDQQETQYF | TRBJ2-5 | . | TRBV6-4 | 13 | .
TGCGCCAGCAGCACTCGGACAGAGGGGACTGAAGCTTTCTTT | CASSTRTEGTEAFF | TRBJ1-1 | . | TRBV5-4 | 14 | .
TGTGCCAGCAGCCAAGGATCGGGGGCCTCTTATGGCTACACCTTC | CASSQGSGASYGYTF | TRBJ1-2 | . | TRBV14 | 15 | .
TGTGCCAGCAGCCCGACAGATTACGAGCAGTACTTC | CASSPTDYEQYF | TRBJ2-7 | few | TRBV7-9 | 12 | .
TGTGCCAGCAGTTTCCGGGACACAGCCTACGAGCAGTACTTC | CASSFRDTAYEQYF | TRBJ2-7 | . | TRBV28 | 14 | .
TGTGCCAGCAGCCCGGGACTAGCGGTAGGGAAGCAGTACTTC | CASSPGLAVGKQYF | TRBJ2-7 | . | TRBV28 | 14 | TRBD2
TGTGCCAGCAGCTACCGACGGGAGAATGAGCAGTTCTTC | CASSYRRENEQFF | TRBJ2-1 | . | TRBV7-6 | 13 | .
TGTGCCAGCAGCTTAAACCCCCGGGAGACCCAGTACTTC | CASSLNPRETQYF | TRBJ2-5 | once | TRBV7-9 | 13 | .
TGTGCCAGCAGCTCGGGGGGACTAGCGGGAGGGCCAGTCGGGGAGCTGTTTTTT | CASSSGGLAGGPVGELFF | TRBJ2-2 | . | TRBV7-2 | 18 | TRBD2
TGTGCCAGCAAGGGGGACCCGTCTGCTGAGAATTCACCCCTCCACTTT | CASKGDPSAENSPLHF | TRBJ1-6 | . | TRBV6-4 | 16 | .
TGTGCCAGTAGTAACCGAATTGGACAGGGCTCGAATCAGCCCCAGCATTTT | CASSNRIGQGSNQPQHF | TRBJ1-5 | . | TRBV19 | 17 | TRBD1
TGTGCCAGTAGTATGGGTACGAACACTGAAGCTTTCTTT | CASSMGTNTEAFF | TRBJ1-1 | . | TRBV19 | 13 | .
TGTGCCAGCAGTTTACTATCCCCTAGCGGTCGCACAGATACGCAGTATTTT | CASSLLSPSGRTDTQYF | TRBJ2-3 | . | TRBV28 | 17 | TRBD2
TGCGCCAGCAGCAAATTCCAAGGGACAGGGAAAGGAGAGACCCAGTACTTC | CASSKFQGTGKGETQYF | TRBJ2-5 | . | TRBV5-1 | 17 | TRBD1
TGTGCCAGCAGCCAACAAGCGGGAGGGCCCCCCTACAATGAGCAGTTCTTC | CASSQQAGGPPYNEQFF | TRBJ2-1 | . | TRBV7-2 | 17 | TRBD2
TGCAGCGTTCTCGTGGGGGCGCGGGGCGAGCAGTACTTC | CSVLVGARGEQYF | TRBJ2-7 | . | TRBV29-1 | 13 | .
TGTGCCAGCAGCCAAGGGATCGGCCTCTCCTACGAGCAGTACTTC | CASSQGIGLSYEQYF | TRBJ2-7 | . | TRBV14 | 15 | .
TGCGCCAGCAGCCAAGTGCCTCTAGCGGGAGAGTCCCTAGTGTACAATGAGCAGTTCTTC | CASSQVPLAGESLVYNEQFF | TRBJ2-1 | . | TRBV4-1 | 20 | TRBD2